A selection of T cell receptor beta chains follows, all from one sample in a study of T cells in Graves' hyperthyroidism and ophthalmopathy. TCRdb recomputed calls from the multiplex PCR reads with MiXCR, one row per CDR3 protein. The sample yields roughly 240,000 distinct CDR3 sequences, around 26% seen once. The sample comprised blood. Receptors were obtained from a middle-aged woman with Graves' ophthalmopathy. Each CDR3 is given with its conserved first and last residue. Rows give clone size only sometimes, using once, few, many, or a class for an expanded clone.

TRBV7-9	many	TRBJ1-2	CASSLRFFGGQLYGYTF
TRBV6-5	.	TRBJ2-7	CASSYDEGYEQYF
TRBV2	many	TRBJ2-7	CASRSGTATYEQYF
TRBV7-2	many	TRBJ1-6	CASSYNSPLHF
TRBV12-3/TRBV12-4	.	TRBJ1-6	CASSPSFNSPLHF
TRBV30	many	TRBJ2-7	CAWSELAREQYF
TRBV7-9	many	TRBJ1-3	CASSFGALSGNTIYF
TRBV6-5	many	TRBJ2-7	CASSYGQGKGYEQYF
TRBV29-1	many	TRBJ2-5	CSGRQGSSNAETQYF
TRBV4-2	many	TRBJ2-7	CASSQGLLPVSYEQYF
TRBV29-1	few	TRBJ1-4	CSVREQINEKLFF